This T cell receptor (beta chain) is from a study of chemoradiotherapy in HPV16-positive cancers. Background on the study: A couple of HPV16-positive patients' cells yielded candidate HPV-specific clones and common motifs. Study-wide points: Non-HPV-specific T cells did not expand in tumors during treatment, whereas candidate HPV-specific clones and E7-related motifs did.

Samples were taken several times over chemoradiotherapy. Clones were read by immunoSEQ multiplex PCR, and TCRdb kept only the in-frame ones, dropping some. The sample holds tens of thousands of clones, approximately 90% seen once. Details on this clone: Its antigen is unidentified.

The source material was blood, sampled from a patient who underwent chemoradiotherapy. The receptor was derived from a human donor with HPV-associated anogenital cancer.

CDR3 region: CASSSTGSETQYF. The DNA for the CDR3 is TGCGCCAGCAGCTCGACAGGGTCGGAGACCCAGTACTTC. The chain recombines TRBV5-1 with TRBJ2-5; 7 bases are shared with TRBD1. The CDR3 sequence is 13 residues long. V lost 3 bases and J lost 5; bases outside the gene matches: 4. Germline values: CDR1 SGHRS, CDR2 YFSETQ.